This TCR beta chain emerged from a study of lung T cells in sarcoidosis with Löfgren's syndrome (dated by TCRdb to 2017 to 2019). With respect to the entire study: Sarcoidosis was characterized as a granulomatous disease that mainly affects the lungs and features an accumulation of CD4+ T cells in bronchoalveolar lavage fluid. The repertoire analyses were focused on Lofgren's syndrome patients.

Ends trimmed: V by 6 bases, J by 10 bases; bases unmatched to a gene: 17. Reading the germline V gene gives CDR1 SGHNT and CDR2 YENEEA. Measured from the cysteine to the phenylalanine, the CDR3 is 16 residues long. CDR3 DNA is the only sequence kept; it has 48 bases, read in frame from the first base. Instrument used: Illumina MiSeq. TCRdb reworked the public reads: Q25 trimming with fastp, MiXCR clone assembly, productive beta chains retained. All rows with the same CDR3 protein become a single entry with the most common DNA and genes. Present in this sample are tens of thousands of distinct CDR3 sequences, roughly 20% of which were seen just once. The ten largest account for less than 2.5% of the sample. Overall study results and their limits: In alphabeta pairing analysis, TRAV12-1 preferentially paired with TRBV2, and these paired TCRs showed CDR3 homology. Recognition of a sarcoidosis-associated antigen was only suggested; the antigen itself remained putative and unidentified. Compared with control subjects, Lofgren's syndrome patients were reported to have TRAV12-1 and TRBV2 as the most expanded V gene segments. Multiple Lofgren's syndrome patients were reported to share TRAV12-1 and TRBV2 CDR3 motifs, a finding that suggests public CD4+ TCR repertoires.

This clonotype was observed many times. The antigen it recognizes is unknown. No clone much larger than this one lies a single base away; base qualities are absent. Sequences were obtained from CD4+ T cells from PBMCs. The chain uses TRBV11-3 and TRBJ1-1, with 10 junctional bases fitting TRBD1. This receptor was identified in a human donor with sarcoidosis (Löfgren's syndrome or another form), or a control subject (not recorded which). The DNA reads TGTGCCAGCAGTTCGCAGCCGGGACAGGGGACGCGGGGAGCTTTCTTT. The translation is CASSSQPGQGTRGAFF.